This T cell receptor beta chain was sequenced in a study of blood T cell repertoires in COVID-19. Overall study context: Material from acute and convalescent COVID-19 was sourced from the United States, Italy and Spain. Sources were T cells, B-cell-depleted T cells, or PBMCs; the material itself was cDNA or gDNA.

V was shortened by 0 bases and J by 3 bases, with 7 bases between the two germline ends. Germline CDR1 MGHRA, CDR2 YSYEKL. The length of the CDR3 is 14 residues. Patients in Seattle were enrolled during active infection, then followed longitudinally. The data were produced by immunoSEQ multiplex PCR, yet TCRdb's version contains in-frame clones alone and is incomplete. The table has about 200,000 clones, 90% to 95% seen once. The chain uses TRBV4-1 and TRBJ2-3; D is undetermined. The sequenced material came from peripheral blood. This sequence was found in a man aged 55-75 years with COVID-19, enrolled during active disease. For the CDR3, the DNA is TGCGCCAGCAGCCAAGATCTAGTAACAGATACGCAGTATTTT. This translates into CASSQDLVTDTQYF.